Following are 7 T cell receptor beta chains from one sample sequenced in a study of blood T cell repertoires in COVID-19. Repertoires were generated with immunoSEQ multiplex PCR, while TCRdb's copy carries only in-frame clones and drops some. The profile shows 150,000 to 200,000 clones, more than 75% of them singletons. The sample was peripheral blood. These receptors were taken from a man aged 35-49 years with active or convalescent COVID-19.

The rearrangement joins TRBV19 to TRBJ1-2, with TRBD1 matching over 7 bases. The CDR3 runs 13 residues. Germline V CDR1 and CDR2: LNHDA, SQIVND (reference sequence). The V gene end was trimmed by 6 bases and the J gene end by 11 bases; junction bases not matched to a gene: 12. In nucleotides, the CDR3 is TGTGCCAGTAGCGACGGGACAGTGGCTAGGTACACCTTC. Translated, it gives CASSDGTVARYTF. Using reference TRBV19 and TRBJ1-2 for the parts outside the CDR3, the full variable domain is DGGITQSPKYLFRKEGQNVTLSCEQNLNHDAMYWYRQDPGQGLRLIYYSQIVNDFQKGDIAEGYSVSREKKESFPLTVTSAQKNPTAFYLCASSDGTVARYTFGSGTRLTVV.

The chain joins TRBV7-2 to TRBJ2-7, with TRBD2 matching 10 bases. Trimming at V came to 2 bases and at J to 7 bases, leaving 8 bases not matched to a gene. This CDR3 is 15 amino acids long. Germline V gene data show CDR1 as SGHTA and CDR2 as FQGNSA. The CDR3: CASSLQRGGPLEQYF. In DNA form, the CDR3 reads TGTGCCAGCAGCTTACAGCGGGGGGGCCCCCTGGAGCAGTACTTC.

V usage is TRBV11-2 and J usage is TRBJ2-5; a weak D match, TRBD2 (6 bases). The germline V gene encodes CDR1 SGHAT and CDR2 FQNNGV. The CDR3 length is 13 residues. Trimming removed 0 bases from V and 10 bases from J, with 12 bases in between. CDR3 in DNA: TGTGCCAGCAGCTTAGATTTCGGAGGGGACCAGTACTTC. Amino acids: CASSLDFGGDQYF.

CDR3 amino acids: CASSLTGARTDTQYF. The CDR3 DNA sequence: TGTGCCAGCAGTTTGACAGGCGCCCGCACAGATACGCAGTATTTT. This chain joins TRBV6-5 and TRBJ2-3, with D possibly TRBD1 on 6 matching bases. This CDR3 comprises 15 residues. Germline-derived CDR1 and CDR2 are MNHEY and SVGAGI. Trimming cost V 4 bases and J 1 base, with 12 bases left between them.

The genes are TRBV18 and TRBJ1-2; TRBD1 agrees at 9 bases. Losses at the gene ends were 1 base for V and 4 bases for J; bases not matched to a gene: 7. Germline V gene lookup returns CDR1 KGHSH and CDR2 LQKENI. The CDR3 is 16 residues long. CDR3 bases: TGTGCCAGCTCACCACAACCGGGACAGGGAGGCTATGGCTACACCTTC. This encodes CASSPQPGQGGYGYTF. Drawing the rest from reference TRBV18 and TRBJ1-2, the complete variable domain is NAGVMQNPRHLVRRRGQEARLRCSPMKGHSHVYWYRQLPEEGLKFMVYLQKENIIDESGMPKERFSAEFPKEGPSILRIQQVVRGDSAAYFCASSPQPGQGGYGYTFGSGTRLTVV.

This clone has just a few counts. The chain carries TRBV19 and TRBJ1-6, with 8 nucleotides matching TRBD1. Germline CDR1 reads LNHDA; CDR2 reads SQIVND (reference sequence). The CDR3 consists of 17 residues. The V and J ends lost 6 bases and 0 bases, in that order; junction bases with no gene match: 7. The CDR3 coding sequence is TGTGCCAGTAGACAGCGGACAGGGAGCTCCTATAATTCACCCCTCCACTTT. It encodes CASRQRTGSSYNSPLHF.

This chain uses TRBV7-9 with TRBJ2-2; 8 positions match TRBD2. V was clipped by 3 bases and J by 4 bases; unmatched bases: 16. CDR3 length: 19 residues. The germline V gene has CDR1 SEHNR and CDR2 FQNEAQ (reference sequence). For the CDR3, the DNA is TGTGCCAGCAGCTTGGGTCGATTAGAAGCGGGAGCGGTCACCGGGGAGCTGTTTTTT. The encoded protein is CASSLGRLEAGAVTGELFF.